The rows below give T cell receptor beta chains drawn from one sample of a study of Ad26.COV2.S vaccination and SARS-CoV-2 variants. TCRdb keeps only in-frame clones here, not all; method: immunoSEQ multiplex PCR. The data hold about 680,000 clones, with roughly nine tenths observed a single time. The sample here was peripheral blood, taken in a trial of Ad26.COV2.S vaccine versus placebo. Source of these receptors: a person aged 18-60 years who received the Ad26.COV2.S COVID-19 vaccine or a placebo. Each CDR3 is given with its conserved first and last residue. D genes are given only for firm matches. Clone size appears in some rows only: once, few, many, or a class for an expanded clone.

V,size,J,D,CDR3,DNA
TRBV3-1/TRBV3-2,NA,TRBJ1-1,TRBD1,CASSRGQGKVGKRGNTEAFF,TGTGCCAGCAGCCGGGGACAGGGGAAGGTGGGTAAGCGGGGGAACACTGAAGCTTTCTTT
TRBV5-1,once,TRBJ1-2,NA,CASSLEGGAGGYTF,TGCGCCAGCAGCTTGGAGGGGGGCGCGGGCGGCTACACCTTC
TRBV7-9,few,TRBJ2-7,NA,CASSPIGALYEQYF,TGTGCCAGCAGCCCTATCGGGGCCCTCTACGAGCAGTACTTC
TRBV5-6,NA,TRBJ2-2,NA,CASSLEVTRSSTGELFF,TGTGCCAGCAGCTTGGAGGTGACTAGGAGTAGCACCGGGGAGCTGTTTTTT
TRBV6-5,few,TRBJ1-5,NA,CASSYSRNQPQHF,TGTGCCAGCAGTTACTCGAGGAATCAGCCCCAGCATTTT
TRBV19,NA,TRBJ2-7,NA,CASIGKAYEQYF,TGTGCCAGTATCGGAAAGGCCTACGAGCAGTACTTC
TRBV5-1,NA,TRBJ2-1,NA,CASSDTRNEQFF,TGCGCCAGCAGCGATACTAGGAATGAGCAGTTCTTC
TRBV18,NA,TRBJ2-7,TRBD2,CASSPLQLADYEQYF,TGTGCCAGCTCACCATTACAACTAGCGGACTACGAGCAGTACTTC
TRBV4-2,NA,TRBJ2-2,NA,CASSQEQGFSSGELFF,TGTGCCAGCAGCCAAGAACAGGGATTTAGCTCCGGGGAGCTGTTTTTT
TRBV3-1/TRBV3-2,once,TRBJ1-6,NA,CASSHNTELGFPLHF,TGTGCCAGCAGCCACAACACGGAGTTGGGTTTTCCCCTCCACTTT
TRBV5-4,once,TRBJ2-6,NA,CASSFGGTGANVLTF,TGTGCCAGCAGCTTCGGAGGAACTGGGGCCAACGTCCTGACTTTC
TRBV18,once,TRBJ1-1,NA,CASSLDPSTEAFF,TGTGCCAGCTCACTGGATCCCTCCACTGAAGCTTTCTTT
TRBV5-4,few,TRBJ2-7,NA,CASSPSPGTQTPTEQYF,TGTGCCAGCAGCCCAAGCCCCGGGACGCAGACTCCTACGGAGCAGTACTTC
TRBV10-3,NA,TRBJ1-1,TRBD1,CAISGTGVNTEAFF,TGTGCCATCAGTGGGACAGGAGTGAACACTGAAGCTTTCTTT
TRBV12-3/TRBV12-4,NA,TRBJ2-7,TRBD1,CASSFRDSYEQYF,TGTGCCAGCAGTTTCCGGGACAGCTACGAGCAGTACTTC
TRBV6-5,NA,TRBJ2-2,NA,CASSYSFPGELFF,TGTGCCAGCAGTTACTCTTTTCCCGGGGAGCTGTTTTTT
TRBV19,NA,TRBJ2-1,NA,CASSPDSSSYNEQFF,TGTGCCAGTAGTCCGGACTCCAGCTCCTACAATGAGCAGTTCTTC
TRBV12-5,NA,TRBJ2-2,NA,CASGLFLGQGNTGELFF,TGTGCTAGTGGTTTATTCTTGGGGCAGGGCAACACCGGGGAGCTGTTTTTT
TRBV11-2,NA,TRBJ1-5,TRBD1,CASSQGTGGNNQPQHF,TGTGCCAGCAGCCAAGGGACAGGGGGTAACAATCAGCCCCAGCATTTT
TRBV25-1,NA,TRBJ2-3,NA,CASSAPVDTQYF,TGTGCCAGCAGTGCCCCGGTAGATACGCAGTATTTT
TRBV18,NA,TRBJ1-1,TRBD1,CASSPRAQGMNTEAFF,TGTGCCAGCTCACCTCGCGCACAGGGGATGAACACTGAAGCTTTCTTT
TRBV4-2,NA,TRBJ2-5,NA,CASSQDDRQETQYF,TGTGCCAGCAGCCAAGATGACAGACAAGAGACCCAGTACTTC
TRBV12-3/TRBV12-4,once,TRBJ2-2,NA,CASSRLAPGELFF,TGTGCCAGCAGCCGGCTAGCGCCCGGGGAGCTGTTTTTT
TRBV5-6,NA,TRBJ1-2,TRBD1,CASSLAGGVDGYTF,TGTGCCAGCAGCTTGGCAGGGGGGGTCGATGGCTACACCTTC
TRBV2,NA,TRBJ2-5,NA,CASSPRGETQYF,TGTGCCAGCAGTCCCCGGGGAGAGACCCAGTACTTC
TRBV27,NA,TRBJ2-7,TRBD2,CASSLRGDGAYEQYF,TGTGCCAGCAGTTTACGGGGGGACGGGGCCTACGAGCAGTACTTC
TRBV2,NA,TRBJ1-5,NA,CASSIGRIGNQPQHF,TGTGCCAGCAGTATAGGCCGTATAGGCAATCAGCCCCAGCATTTT
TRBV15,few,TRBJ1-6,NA,CATSRDLADSHSPLHF,TGTGCCACCAGCAGAGATCTGGCAGACTCACATTCACCCCTCCACTTT
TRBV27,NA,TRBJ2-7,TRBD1,CASSLTLGQPYEQYF,TGTGCCAGCAGTCTGACCTTGGGACAGCCCTACGAGCAGTACTTC
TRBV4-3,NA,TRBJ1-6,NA,CASSQDPSLSALHF,TGCGCCAGCAGCCAAGATCCAAGTCTTTCGGCCCTCCACTTT
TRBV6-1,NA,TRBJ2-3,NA,CASSENPLSDTQYF,TGTGCCAGCAGTGAAAATCCGTTGTCAGATACGCAGTATTTT
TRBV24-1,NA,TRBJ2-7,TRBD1,CATSDGQGVPYEQYF,TGTGCCACCAGTGATGGACAGGGGGTGCCCTACGAGCAGTACTTC
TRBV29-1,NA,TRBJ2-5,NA,CSVARVPIETQYF,TGCAGCGTTGCCAGGGTGCCAATAGAGACCCAGTACTTC
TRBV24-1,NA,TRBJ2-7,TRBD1,CATRSYRDRSYEQYF,TGTGCCACCAGATCCTACCGGGACAGATCCTACGAGCAGTACTTC
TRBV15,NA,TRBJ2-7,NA,CATSKSGSSSYEQYF,TGTGCCACCAGCAAGAGCGGATCGAGCTCCTACGAGCAGTACTTC
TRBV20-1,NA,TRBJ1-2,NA,CSAAPTGGYTF,TGCAGTGCTGCCCCGACGGGAGGCTACACCTTC
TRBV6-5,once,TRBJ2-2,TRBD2,CASSYGLGGELFF,TGTGCCAGCAGTTACGGACTAGGCGGGGAGCTGTTTTTT
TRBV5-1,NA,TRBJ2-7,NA,CASTLGGEQYF,TGCGCCAGCACCCTTGGGGGCGAGCAGTACTTC
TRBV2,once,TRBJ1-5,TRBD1,CASRGQGEPQHF,TGTGCCAGCAGGGGGCAGGGGGAGCCCCAGCATTTT
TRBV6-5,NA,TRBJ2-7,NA,CAVSGGGYEQYF,TGTGCCGTCTCGGGGGGCGGATACGAGCAGTACTTC
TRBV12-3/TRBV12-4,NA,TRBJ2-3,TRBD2,CASLRGVTDTQYF,TGTGCCAGCCTTCGGGGGGTCACAGATACGCAGTATTTT